This T cell receptor (beta chain) came from a study of identical twins. This clonotype was recorded at least ten times. Each donor was a healthy Caucasian. TCRdb reprocessed the 5' RACE reads with MiXCR, giving one entry per CDR3 protein. This sample has 600,000 to 800,000 distinct CDR3 sequences, with 21% found just once. The same data also went into a second study, on T cells expressing NK-cell markers.

The source of this sequence is a woman under 30 in good health. Input material: PBMCs.

The CDR3 region is CSVALGVNSPLHF. The DNA of the CDR3 is TGCAGCGTGGCCTTGGGGGTCAATTCACCCCTCCACTTT. The chain combines TRBV29-1 with TRBJ1-6; tentatively, D is TRBD1 (5 bases). Trimming removed 6 bases from V and 7 bases from J, with 13 bases in between. Germline loops: CDR1 SQVTM, CDR2 ANQGSEA. The CDR3 contains 13 residues.